This entry is about one T cell receptor beta chain. Per the original data handling: Estimation of nucleated cell counts relied on the amplification of reference gene primers. Data came from immunoSEQ multiplex PCR; TCRdb stores just in-frame clones and leaves some out. Clonal size and the V and J genes are those of that table, whereas D and trimming came from the DNA. The table records some 200,000 clones, around four fifths of them present only once. The data stem from a study of blood T cell repertoires in COVID-19. Study-level background: The origin of the acute and convalescent COVID-19 samples was the United States, Italy and Spain. Sample material is recorded as cDNA or gDNA derived from T cells, B-cell-depleted T cells, or PBMCs.

Trimming took 3 bases from V and 6 from J, leaving 5 bases between them. This CDR3 is 11 amino acids long. Sequenced: peripheral blood. The receptor comes from an older woman who had recovered from COVID-19. J is TRBJ1-2 and V is TRBV12-3 or TRBV12-4; D gene ambiguous. CDR3 sequence (DNA): TGTGCCAGCAGTTTCGGAGATGGCTACACCTTC. It is translated as CASSFGDGYTF.